These 14 T cell receptor beta chains came from one sample sequenced in a study of OX40 agonist ivuxolimab in advanced cancers. Libraries were prepared by immunoSEQ multiplex PCR; TCRdb keeps only in-frame clonotypes and omits some of them. The data contain about 57,000 clones, 83% of them singletons. The material sequenced was CD4+ or CD8+ T cells sorted from blood, taken in a trial of the OX40 agonist ivuxolimab. All receptors come from an adult with an advanced solid tumor such as melanoma, head and neck, liver or kidney cancer.

The rearrangement links TRBV11-2 to TRBJ1-2; D remains unclear. Germline V gene lookup returns CDR1 SGHAT and CDR2 FQNNGV. The length of the CDR3 is 11 residues. V lost 5 bases to trimming and J lost 4 bases, with 5 bases between them. The CDR3 spells CASSRGYGYTF. The CDR3 DNA reads as TGTGCCAGCAGCCGTGGCTATGGCTACACCTTC. The full variable domain, with the rest looked up from reference TRBV11-2 and TRBJ1-2, is EAGVAQSPRYKIIEKRQSVAFWCNPISGHATLYWYQQILGQGPKLLIQFQNNGVVDDSQLPKDRFSAERLKGVDSTLKIQPAKLEDSAVYLCASSRGYGYTFGSGTRLTVV.

The genes are TRBV9 and TRBJ1-2; tentatively, D is TRBD1 (6 bases). This CDR3 has 17 residues. CDR1 is SGDLS and CDR2 is YYNGEE in the germline V gene. Trimming took off 3 bases at V and 0 bases at J, with 18 bases between the two ends. The CDR3 here is CASSATGGRQANYGYTF. Written as DNA, the CDR3 is TGTGCCAGCAGCGCGACGGGGGGGCGCCAAGCTAACTATGGCTACACCTTC. The full variable domain, rest sourced from reference TRBV9 and TRBJ1-2, is DSGVTQTPKHLITATGQRVTLRCSPRSGDLSVYWYQQSLDQGLQFLIQYYNGEERAKGNILERFSAQQFPDLHSELNLSSLELGDSALYFCASSATGGRQANYGYTFGSGTRLTVV.

The rearrangement links TRBV5-1 to TRBJ1-2; D unresolved. CDR1 SGHRS and CDR2 YFSETQ come from the germline V gene. This CDR3 region has 14 residues. The germline V and J ends were trimmed by 3 bases and 2 bases, with 11 bases remaining between them. CDR3 loop: CASSSLAQNYGYTF. CDR3 coding DNA: TGCGCCAGCAGCTCGCTAGCCCAGAACTATGGCTACACCTTC. Variable domain in full (rest from reference TRBV5-1 and TRBJ1-2): KAGVTQTPRYLIKTRGQQVTLSCSPISGHRSVSWYQQTPGQGLQFLFEYFSETQRNKGNFPGRFSGRQFSNSRSEMNVSTLELGDSALYLCASSSLAQNYGYTFGSGTRLTVV.

V gene TRBV30 combines with J gene TRBJ1-1; 7 nucleotides match TRBD1. Germline loops: CDR1 GTSNPN, CDR2 SVGIG (reference sequence). J was trimmed by 4 bases and V by 3 bases; bases with no gene match: 5. The CDR3 extends over 13 amino acids. The CDR3 spells CAWSRQGATEAFF. DNA for the CDR3: TGTGCCTGGAGCAGACAGGGAGCCACTGAAGCTTTCTTT.

This clone was counted once. V usage is TRBV4-2 and J usage is TRBJ2-3, with TRBD2 matching over 9 bases. Trimming at V came to 7 bases and at J to 6 bases, leaving 8 bases not matched to a gene. Germline values: CDR1 LGHNA, CDR2 YNFKEQ. The CDR3 sequence is 14 residues long. The CDR3 reads CASKAGGARDTQYF. In nucleotides, the CDR3 is TGTGCCAGCAAGGCGGGAGGGGCACGTGATACGCAGTATTTT.

The rearrangement uses TRBV11-2 and TRBJ2-7; 7 bases fit TRBD2. V dropped 3 bases and J dropped 6; count of bases not matched to a gene: 11. Germline CDR1 is SGHAT and CDR2 is FQNNGV. This CDR3 contains 15 residues. The CDR3 DNA reads TGTGCCAGCAGCTTTGCTTACGGACTAGTTAGCGAGCAGTACTTC. It is translated as CASSFAYGLVSEQYF.

This clone was found once. J is TRBJ2-5 and V is TRBV6-5; D not resolved. Trimming cost V 6 bases and J 2 bases, with 13 bases left between them. This CDR3 comprises 14 residues. The germline CDR1 and CDR2 sequences are MNHEY and SVGAGI. The CDR3 DNA is TGTGCCAGCAGACCACCCGGCCGGCAAGAGACCCAGTACTTC. Protein product: CASRPPGRQETQYF.

The chain combines TRBV6-1 with TRBJ2-3; TRBD2 matches at 10 bases. Unmatched junction bases numbered 3, after V lost 7 bases and J lost 2 bases. Germline-derived CDR1 and CDR2 are MNHNS and SASEGT. CDR3 length equals 14 residues. CDR3 sequence: CASTTSGNTDTQYF. As DNA, the CDR3 is TGTGCCAGCACCACTAGCGGGAACACAGATACGCAGTATTTT.

V is TRBV4-1 and J is TRBJ2-1; D not certain. This CDR3 contains 12 residues. Germline CDR1 MGHRA, CDR2 YSYEKL. The V and J ends lost 1 base and 7 bases respectively, with 5 bases between them. CDR3 region: CASSQVGNEQFF. As DNA, the CDR3 is TGCGCCAGCAGCCAAGTCGGGAATGAGCAGTTCTTC.

The chain carries TRBV5-4 and TRBJ2-7; D is ambiguous. Per germline, CDR1 SGHNT and CDR2 YYREEE (reference sequence). Trimming cost V 0 bases and J 4 bases, with 11 bases left between them. CDR3 length equals 14 residues. In DNA form, the CDR3 reads TGTGCCAGCAGCTTGGGACTCCTCGGGTACGAGCAGTACTTC. It yields the protein CASSLGLLGYEQYF.

The chain joins TRBV30 to TRBJ2-6, with D possibly being TRBD1 or TRBD2 (5 bases each). The V and J ends lost 0 bases and 4 bases respectively, with 10 bases between them. Germline V gene sequence: CDR1 GTSNPN, CDR2 SVGIG (reference sequence). The CDR3 has 15 residues. CDR3 loop: CAWSVHGAGANVLTF. In DNA form, the CDR3 reads TGTGCCTGGAGTGTACACGGGGCCGGGGCCAACGTCCTGACTTTC.

The chain combines TRBV4-1 with TRBJ2-1; tentatively, D is TRBD2 (5 bases). Germline V gene lookup returns CDR1 MGHRA and CDR2 YSYEKL. Trimming removed 4 bases from V and 3 bases from J, with 16 bases in between. This CDR3 is 16 amino acids long. In DNA form, the CDR3 reads TGCGCCAGCAGCCGTCCGGGAAGGAACAACTACAATGAGCAGTTCTTC. Protein product: CASSRPGRNNYNEQFF.

V usage is TRBV10-1 and J usage is TRBJ2-7; D is perhaps TRBD2 (6 bases). This CDR3 has 17 residues. Germline assignment: CDR1 WNHNN and CDR2 SYGVQD (reference sequence). V gave up 2 bases and J gave up 4 bases, with 21 bases separating them. The CDR3 spells CASSEPVGLLGEYEQYF. The CDR3 DNA is TGCGCCAGCAGTGAGCCGGTGGGACTGCTAGGGGAATACGAGCAGTACTTC.

The rearrangement uses TRBV6-1 and TRBJ1-6; 10 nucleotides agree with TRBD1. CDR3 length: 15 residues. V was clipped by 5 bases and J by 7 bases; unmatched bases: 5. The germline V gene has CDR1 MNHNS and CDR2 SASEGT. The DNA of the CDR3 is TGTGCCAGCAGTCCCCGGGACAGGGGAAATTCACCCCTCCACTTT. It yields the protein CASSPRDRGNSPLHF.